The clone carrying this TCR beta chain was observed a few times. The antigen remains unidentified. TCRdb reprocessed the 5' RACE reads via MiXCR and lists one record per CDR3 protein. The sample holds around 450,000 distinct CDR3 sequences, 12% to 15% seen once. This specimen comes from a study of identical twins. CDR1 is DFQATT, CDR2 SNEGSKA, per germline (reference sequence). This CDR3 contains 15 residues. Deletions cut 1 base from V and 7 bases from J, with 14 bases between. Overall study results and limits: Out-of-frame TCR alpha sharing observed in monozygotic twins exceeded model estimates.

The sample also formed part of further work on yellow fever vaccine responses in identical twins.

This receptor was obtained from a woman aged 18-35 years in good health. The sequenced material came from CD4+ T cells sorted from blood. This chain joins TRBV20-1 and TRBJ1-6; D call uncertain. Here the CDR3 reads CSARGTVTMNSPLHF. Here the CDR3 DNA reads TGCAGTGCTAGAGGGACCGTGACCATGAATTCACCCCTCCACTTT.